This T cell receptor (beta chain) was retrieved from a study of T cell responses to AZD1222 COVID-19 vaccine. Broader study findings: Without day 14 samples, only post-peak T cell repertoires were studied.

Method: immunoSEQ multiplex PCR; TCRdb's copy keeps in-frame clones and lacks some. The sample holds about 89,000 clones, over 75% seen once. Concerning this clone itself: Its antigen is currently unknown.

V shed 6 bases, J shed 11 bases, and the junction held 16 bases outside the gene matches. The germline gives CDR1 MNHEY, CDR2 SVGEGT. The CDR3 runs 15 residues. This sequence joins TRBV6-2 or TRBV6-3 and TRBJ1-5, with 7 bases aligning to TRBD1. This TCR came from an adult who received the AZD1222 COVID-19 vaccine. This material consisted of peripheral blood, taken 28 days after the second AZD1222 dose. The chain's CDR3 is CASRPLDRAVMAQHF. The CDR3 bases are TGTGCCAGCAGGCCTCTCGACAGGGCGGTAATGGCCCAGCATTTT.